A single sample is the source of the 20 T cell receptor beta chains below, sequenced in a study of blood T cell repertoires in COVID-19. Measured with immunoSEQ multiplex PCR; TCRdb has only the in-frame clones, and not every one. This table has approximately 280,000 clones, nearly 90% appearing once. Sequenced sample: peripheral blood. The source of these receptors is a man aged 18 to 29 with active or convalescent COVID-19.

The chain is built from TRBV7-6 and TRBJ2-3; the D gene is possibly TRBD1 (6 bases). V was pared by 5 bases and J by 2 bases, with 14 bases between. The V gene's germline CDR1 is SGHVS and CDR2 FNYEAQ. This CDR3 spans 15 amino acids. DNA of the CDR3: TGTGCCAGCAGCCCTGGACAGATGCACACAGATACGCAGTATTTT. Its translation is CASSPGQMHTDTQYF.

J is TRBJ2-7 and V is TRBV5-1, with D maybe TRBD1 (6 bases). CDR1 and CDR2 from the germline V gene are SGHRS and YFSETQ. V lost 0 bases and J 0 bases, leaving 10 bases between the germline ends. This CDR3 contains 15 residues. The CDR3 reads CASSLVGQSSYEQYF. CDR3 coding DNA: TGCGCCAGCAGCTTGGTTGGACAGAGCTCCTACGAGCAGTACTTC. The variable domain in full, completed from reference TRBV5-1 and TRBJ2-7, reads KAGVTQTPRYLIKTRGQQVTLSCSPISGHRSVSWYQQTPGQGLQFLFEYFSETQRNKGNFPGRFSGRQFSNSRSEMNVSTLELGDSALYLCASSLVGQSSYEQYFGPGTRLTVT.

This clone was seen more than once but under ten times. The rearrangement joins TRBV5-4 to TRBJ1-1, with D maybe TRBD1 (5 bases). V dropped 0 bases and J dropped 5 bases, with 14 bases sitting between them. The CDR3 runs 15 residues. The germline V gene has CDR1 SGHNT and CDR2 YYREEE (reference sequence). CDR3 in amino acids: CASSLDGGVGTEAFF. As DNA, the CDR3 is TGTGCCAGCAGCTTGGACGGGGGAGTGGGAACTGAAGCTTTCTTT.

The chain employs TRBV5-8 and TRBJ2-5, with D possibly being TRBD2 (7 bases). Between the trimmed V and J ends, which lost 3 bases and 1 base, there was a span of 16 bases. The CDR3 runs 16 residues. Germline-derived CDR1 and CDR2 are SGHTS and YDEGEE. The CDR3 reads CASSWGGHGLQETQYF. CDR3 coding DNA: TGTGCCAGCAGCTGGGGGGGGCACGGACTCCAAGAGACCCAGTACTTC.

V gene TRBV10-3 combines with J gene TRBJ2-3; 15 nucleotides agree with TRBD2. CDR1 is ENHRY, CDR2 SYGVKD, per germline. The CDR3 is 18 amino acids. Unmatched junction bases numbered 13, after V lost 6 bases and J lost 6 bases. The DNA for the CDR3 is TGTGCCATCAGAAAGACCTGGACTAGCGGGGGGGCCTGGGATACGCAGTATTTT. Protein: CAIRKTWTSGGAWDTQYF.

The genes are TRBV7-8 and TRBJ1-4; D gene uncertain. CDR1 and CDR2 (germline): SGHVS, FQNEAQ. The CDR3 runs 15 residues. The V and J ends lost 5 bases and 0 bases respectively, with 10 bases between them. CDR3 residues: CASSPTDATNEKLFF. CDR3 sequence (DNA): TGTGCCAGCAGCCCCACAGATGCAACTAATGAAAAACTGTTTTTT.

The chain recombines TRBV18 with TRBJ2-7, with D tentatively TRBD2 (7 bases). Deletions cut 0 bases from V and 1 base from J, with 13 bases between. The CDR3 loop spans 16 amino acids. Per germline, CDR1 KGHSH and CDR2 LQKENI. The CDR3 loop is CASSPPGGHRSYEQYF. CDR3 DNA sequence: TGTGCCAGCTCACCACCCGGGGGGCATAGATCCTACGAGCAGTACTTC.

The rearrangement uses TRBV19 and TRBJ2-3, with TRBD1 matching 8 bases. The CDR3 has 14 residues. The V segment lost 3 bases and the J segment 5 bases; nucleotides outside the gene matches: 4. Germline CDR1 is LNHDA and CDR2 is SQIVND (reference sequence). CDR3 region: CASSILQGGDTQYF. The CDR3 DNA is TGTGCCAGTAGTATTTTACAGGGGGGAGATACGCAGTATTTT.

J is TRBJ1-1 and V is TRBV7-9; D uncertain. Germline loops: CDR1 SEHNR, CDR2 FQNEAQ (reference sequence). With 5 bases removed from V and 7 bases from J, the gap between germline ends came to 14 bases. The CDR3 loop spans 13 amino acids. The CDR3 loop reads CASSASNAGEAFF. CDR3 in DNA: TGTGCCAGCAGCGCGAGTAATGCGGGTGAAGCTTTCTTT. The variable domain in full, with the rest retrieved from reference TRBV7-9 and TRBJ1-1, is DTGVSQNPRHKITKRGQNVTFRCDPISEHNRLYWYRQTLGQGPEFLTYFQNEAQLEKSRLLSDRFSAERPKGSFSTLEIQRTEQGDSAMYLCASSASNAGEAFFGQGTRLTVV.

This chain connects TRBV7-9 to TRBJ2-7; tentative D call: TRBD2 (7 bases). V was cut by 5 bases and J by 4 bases, with 18 bases left in between. CDR1 is SEHNR and CDR2 is FQNEAQ in the germline V gene (reference sequence). CDR3 length equals 15 residues. CDR3 sequence reads: CASSPLGGGSYEQYF. For the CDR3, the DNA is TGTGCCAGCAGCCCATTGGGGGGGGGCAGTTACGAGCAGTACTTC.

The CDR3 DNA reads as TGTGCCAGCAGCTTGGTAGACAGGGGCCCAGATACGCAGTATTTT. As protein: CASSLVDRGPDTQYF. The chain links TRBV5-4 to TRBJ2-3, with 8 bases that match TRBD1. This CDR3 is 15 amino acids long. V was clipped by 0 bases and J by 4 bases; unmatched bases: 4. Germline CDR1 and CDR2: SGHNT and YYREEE (reference sequence).

This clone was detected only a few times. The chain joins TRBV10-2 to TRBJ1-2; D uncertain. Germline-derived CDR1 and CDR2 are WSHSY and SAAADI. The CDR3 runs to 12 residues. V was pared by 7 bases and J by 2 bases, with 8 bases between. This CDR3 reads CASTAGNYGYTF. In DNA form, the CDR3 reads TGCGCCAGCACAGCCGGGAACTATGGCTACACCTTC.

The CDR3 spells CASSSRFSGKETQYF. The DNA for the CDR3 is TGTGCCAGCAGCTCCCGTTTTTCGGGTAAAGAGACCCAGTACTTC. The chain carries TRBV9 and TRBJ2-5; D unresolved. The CDR3 runs to 15 residues. Germline-derived CDR1 and CDR2 are SGDLS and YYNGEE. V was pared by 4 bases and J by 3 bases, with 16 bases between.

The chain is built from TRBV5-8 and TRBJ1-2; 7 bases line up with TRBD1. Unmatched junction bases numbered 9, after V lost 3 bases and J lost 7 bases. The CDR3 runs to 14 residues. CDR1 is SGHTS, CDR2 YDEGEE, per germline. The CDR3 sequence: CASSWTGPLVGYTF. The CDR3 DNA follows: TGTGCCAGCAGCTGGACAGGTCCATTGGTTGGCTACACCTTC.

The chain recombines TRBV9 with TRBJ1-3, with D perhaps TRBD1 (6 bases). The V end lost 4 bases, the J end lost 3 bases, and 17 bases lay between the germline ends. This CDR3 region has 16 residues. Germline CDR1 reads SGDLS; CDR2 reads YYNGEE. The chain's CDR3 is CASSPVGGAYGNTIYF. For the CDR3, the DNA is TGTGCCAGCAGCCCCGTCGGGGGGGCATATGGAAACACCATATATTTT.

This chain connects TRBV6-6 to TRBJ2-7; 7 bases map to TRBD1. From germline, CDR1 is MNHNY and CDR2 SVGAGI (reference sequence). V gave up 5 bases and J gave up 3 bases; unmatched junction bases: 13. The CDR3 runs to 16 residues. For the CDR3, the DNA is TGTGCCAGCAGTACCCTGACAGGGTCCTATAGCTACGAGCAGTACTTC. It encodes CASSTLTGSYSYEQYF.

The chain employs TRBV18 and TRBJ1-1, with 8 bases that match TRBD1. V lost 6 bases to trimming and J lost 5 bases; unmatched junction nucleotides: 8. CDR1 and CDR2 (germline): KGHSH, LQKENI. This CDR3 is 14 amino acids long. The chain's CDR3 is CASSLRGRSTEAFF. DNA for the CDR3: TGTGCCAGCTCCCTCAGGGGGCGTTCGACTGAAGCTTTCTTT.

This chain links TRBV7-9 with TRBJ2-7; TRBD1 might be the D (5 bases). The CDR3 covers 15 residues. V shed 4 bases and J shed 7 bases, with 20 bases lying between them. CDR1 is SEHNR and CDR2 is FQNEAQ in the germline V gene (reference sequence). CDR3: CASSSVRTFFLEQYF. The CDR3 region has the DNA TGTGCCAGCAGCTCTGTGAGGACATTTTTTTTAGAGCAGTACTTC.

This chain joins TRBV6-1 and TRBJ1-1; 9 nucleotides align to TRBD1. The CDR3 length is 14 residues. Per germline, CDR1 MNHNS and CDR2 SASEGT. J was trimmed by 3 bases and V by 1 base; bases with no gene match: 0. The CDR3 is CASSEGDRDTEAFF. The CDR3 DNA sequence: TGTGCCAGCAGTGAAGGGGACAGGGACACTGAAGCTTTCTTT.

The chain recombines TRBV7-2 with TRBJ1-4; D gene unclear. Germline assignment: CDR1 SGHTA and CDR2 FQGNSA. CDR3 length: 14 residues. Trimming removed 3 bases at V and 3 bases at J, with 8 bases between. CDR3 residues: CASSFGLSNEKLFF. CDR3 in DNA: TGTGCCAGCAGCTTTGGGCTCTCTAATGAAAAACTGTTTTTT.